This TCR beta chain was obtained from a study of cytomegalovirus exposure and HLA in healthy donors. Across the study: Earlier, 150 million to 200 million T cells were analyzed, and some 120 million unique TCR beta sequences were found among them. Regarding the study as a whole: CMV serostatus alone was available as immune exposure information. In a later analysis, V- and J-gene trimming of beta chains associated with a DCLRE1C missense variant, replicated independently. According to reports, the classifier identified cytomegalovirus status with high specificity and sensitivity.

Primers: 60 Vbeta forward and 13 Jbeta reverse. Sequencing was performed with immunoSEQ multiplex PCR; in TCRdb, only in-frame clones are kept and a portion is missing. This table holds some 140,000 clones, over 70% found once. With respect to this clone: The target antigen is unknown.

This CDR3 comprises 12 residues. The V gene's germline CDR1 is LNHDA and CDR2 SQIVND (reference sequence). Trimming took off 3 bases at V and 8 bases at J, with 10 bases between the two ends. Sequenced material: PBMCs. This sequence originates from a man younger than 40 in good health and CMV-seronegative. The chain is built from TRBV19 and TRBJ1-1, with D tentatively TRBD1 (6 bases). CDR3: CASSMDRIEAFF. The CDR3 DNA follows: TGTGCCAGTAGTATGGACAGAATAGAAGCTTTCTTT.